This T cell receptor beta chain was identified during a study of control samples from healthy donors and cancer patients (dated by TCRdb to the early 2020s). The library was built by means of the immunoSEQ multiplex PCR assay. TCRdb carries this immuneACCESS record with in-frame sequences only. Its versions omit some clonotypes, under half of them owing to an unresolved V gene in the studies checked, with the rest unexplained. Present in this sample are 130,000 or so clones, around 86% of which were seen just once. The ten largest make up over 6.5% of the sample. Per the germline V gene, SGHTA is the CDR1 and FQGNSA is the CDR2. The junction shows trimming of 0 bases on V and 0 bases on J, plus 11 bases between the germline ends. The CDR3 runs 16 amino acids, cysteine and phenylalanine included. Left in the record is the CDR3 DNA by itself, 48 bases read in frame from the first base. Comment on this clone: It lacks a known antigen. Base qualities are missing; no much larger clone stands one base away.

Material for sequencing was blood. The sequence came from a man in his forties or fifties in good health. The chain is encoded by TRBV7-2 joined to TRBJ1-2; possibly the D gene is TRBD1, per 6 matching bases. The sequence in DNA is TGTGCCAGCAGCTTAGCGCGGGACACCACTAACTATGGCTACACCTTC. The encoded protein is CASSLARDTTNYGYTF.